This TCR beta chain was captured by sequencing in a study of preoperative IRX-2 immunotherapy in early breast cancer. V lost 7 bases and J lost 0, with 13 bases in between. There are 15 residues in the CDR3. CDR1 and CDR2 from the germline V gene are MNHGY and SAAAGT. This table comes from immunoSEQ multiplex PCR, and its TCRdb copy is limited to in-frame clones, with some not included. The profile shows 25,000 to 30,000 clones, 70% to 85% of them singletons. Noted treatment: preoperative locoregional IRX-2 cytokine immunotherapy. Patients received preoperative, locoregional IRX-2 cytokine immunotherapy in a phase Ib study.

This chain uses TRBV6-8 with TRBJ1-3; perhaps TRBD1 as D (5 bases). The TCR sequence derives from a human donor with breast cancer. The biological material was taken from a patient treated with IRX-2 immunotherapy. CDR3 protein: CASKKTGFSGNTIYF. CDR3 bases: TGTGCCAGCAAAAAAACAGGCTTCTCTGGAAACACCATATATTTT.